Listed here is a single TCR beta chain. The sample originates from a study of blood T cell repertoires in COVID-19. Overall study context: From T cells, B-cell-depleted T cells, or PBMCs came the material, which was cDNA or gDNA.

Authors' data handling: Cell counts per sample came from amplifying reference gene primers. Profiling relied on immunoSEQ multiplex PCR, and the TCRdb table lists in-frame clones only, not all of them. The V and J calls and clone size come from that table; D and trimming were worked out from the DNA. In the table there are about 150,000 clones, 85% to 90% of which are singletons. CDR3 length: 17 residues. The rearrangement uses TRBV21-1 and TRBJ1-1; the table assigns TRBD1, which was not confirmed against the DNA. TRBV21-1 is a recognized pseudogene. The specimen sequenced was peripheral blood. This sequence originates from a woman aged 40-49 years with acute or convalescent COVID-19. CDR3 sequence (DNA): TGTGCCAGCAGCAAAGCTTTGACAGGGGAGAAAAACACTGAAGCTTTCTTT. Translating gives CASSKALTGEKNTEAFF.